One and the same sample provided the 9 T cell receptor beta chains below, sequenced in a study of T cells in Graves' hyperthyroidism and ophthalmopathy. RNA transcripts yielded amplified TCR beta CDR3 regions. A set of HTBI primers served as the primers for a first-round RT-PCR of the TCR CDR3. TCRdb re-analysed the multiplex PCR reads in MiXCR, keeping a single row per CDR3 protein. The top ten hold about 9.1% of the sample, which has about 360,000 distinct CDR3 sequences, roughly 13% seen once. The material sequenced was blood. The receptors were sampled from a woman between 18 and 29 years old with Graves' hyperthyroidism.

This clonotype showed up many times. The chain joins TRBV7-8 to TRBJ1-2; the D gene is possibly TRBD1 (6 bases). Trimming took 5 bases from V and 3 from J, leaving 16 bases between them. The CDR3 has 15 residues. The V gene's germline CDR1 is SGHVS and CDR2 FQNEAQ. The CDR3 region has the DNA TGTGCCAGCAGCCGCCGGGGGGGGCTGGACTATGGCTACACCTTC. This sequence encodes CASSRRGGLDYGYTF.

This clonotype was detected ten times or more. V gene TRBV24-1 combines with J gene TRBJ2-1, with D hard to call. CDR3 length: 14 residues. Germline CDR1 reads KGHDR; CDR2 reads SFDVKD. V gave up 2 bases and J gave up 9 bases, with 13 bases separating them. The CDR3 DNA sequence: TGTGCCACCAGTGATTCCTCGCGGTTCCTTGAGCAGTTCTTC. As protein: CATSDSSRFLEQFF.

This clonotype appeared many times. Here the CDR3 reads CASVDRARGPRWTQYF. CDR3 in DNA: TGTGCCAGCGTGGACAGGGCGAGGGGTCCAAGATGGACCCAGTACTTC. The chain has TRBV2 and TRBJ2-5; TRBD1 aligns across 8 bases. Germline CDR1 and CDR2: SNHLY and FYNNEI. The length of the CDR3 is 16 residues. V was clipped by 8 bases and J by 7 bases; unmatched bases: 18.

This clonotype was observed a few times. The CDR3 sequence: CASSLTGAWYGYTF. The CDR3 nucleotides are TGTGCCAGCAGTTTAACTGGGGCATGGTATGGCTACACCTTC. V gene TRBV28 combines with J gene TRBJ1-2; D possibly corresponds to TRBD1 (5 bases). CDR3 length equals 14 residues. The V end was cut by 2 bases, the J end by 5 bases, with 12 bases between. From germline, CDR1 is MDHEN and CDR2 SYDVKM.

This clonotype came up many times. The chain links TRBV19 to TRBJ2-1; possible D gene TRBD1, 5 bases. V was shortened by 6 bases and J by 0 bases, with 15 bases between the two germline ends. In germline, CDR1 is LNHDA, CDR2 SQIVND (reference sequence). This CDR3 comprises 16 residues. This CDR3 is CASRSLTASSYNEQFF. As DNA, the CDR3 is TGTGCCAGTAGAAGTCTGACAGCTAGCTCCTACAATGAGCAGTTCTTC.

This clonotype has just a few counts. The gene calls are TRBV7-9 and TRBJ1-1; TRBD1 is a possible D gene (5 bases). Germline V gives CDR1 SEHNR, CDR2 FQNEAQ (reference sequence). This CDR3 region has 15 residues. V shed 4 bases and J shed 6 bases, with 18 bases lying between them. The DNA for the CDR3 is TGTGCCAGCAGCTCCGGACAAACATGGCATCCTGAAGCTTTCTTT. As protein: CASSSGQTWHPEAFF.

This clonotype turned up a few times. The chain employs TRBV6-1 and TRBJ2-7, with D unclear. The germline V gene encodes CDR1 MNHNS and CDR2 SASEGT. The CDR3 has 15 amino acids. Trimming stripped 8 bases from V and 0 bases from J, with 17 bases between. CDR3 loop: CASQSVQALSYEQYF. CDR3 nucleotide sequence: TGTGCCAGCCAATCTGTGCAGGCCCTCTCCTACGAGCAGTACTTC.

The CDR3: CASSFIPGTSGSKGADTQYF. The CDR3 coding sequence is TGTGCCAGCAGCTTCATACCCGGGACTAGCGGCTCCAAGGGGGCAGATACGCAGTATTTT. The chain is built from TRBV11-2 and TRBJ2-3, with 11 bases fitting TRBD2. This CDR3 region has 20 residues. V shed 3 bases, J shed 4 bases, and the junction held 18 bases outside the gene matches. Germline CDR1 and CDR2: SGHAT and FQNNGV.

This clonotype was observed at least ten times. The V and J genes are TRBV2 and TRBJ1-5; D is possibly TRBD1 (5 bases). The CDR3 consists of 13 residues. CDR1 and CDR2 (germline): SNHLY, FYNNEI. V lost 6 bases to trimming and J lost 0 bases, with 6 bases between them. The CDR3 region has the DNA TGTGCCAGCAGCGACAGTAGCAATCAGCCCCAGCATTTT. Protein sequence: CASSDSSNQPQHF.